This T cell receptor beta chain was recovered during a study of identifying expanded T cells in peripheral blood. Data came from immunoSEQ multiplex PCR; TCRdb stores just in-frame clones and leaves some out. The profile shows 80,000 to 95,000 clones, about 87% of them singletons. Per germline, CDR1 SQVTM and CDR2 ANQGSEA. There are 13 residues in the CDR3. J was trimmed by 7 bases and V by 3 bases; bases with no gene match: 6. The sequence was obtained from a person aged 18 to 75 in good health. The chain combines TRBV29-1 with TRBJ2-1; 7 bases agree with TRBD2. The sequencing sample was made of blood. Written as DNA, the CDR3 is TGCAGCGTTGAGCCGAGCGGGGTGAATGAGCAGTTCTTC. Its protein product is CSVEPSGVNEQFF.